Shown below are 17 T cell receptor beta chains from a single sample sequenced in a study of blood T cell repertoires in COVID-19. TCRdb's table, derived via immunoSEQ multiplex PCR, lists solely in-frame clones and lacks some. The data contain 19,000 or so clones, about 89% of them singletons. Sequencing used peripheral blood. Receptors originate from a man in his 70s with active COVID-19.

This clone has just one count. The CDR3 loop reads CASSQTGLGYGYTF. The CDR3, as DNA: TGTGCCAGCAGCCAGACAGGGTTAGGCTATGGCTACACCTTC. The chain uses TRBV5-4 and TRBJ1-2, with 7 bases that match TRBD1. Germline trimming cut 4 bases from V and 4 bases from J; bases unmatched to any gene: 7. The CDR3 sequence is 14 residues long. CDR1 is SGHNT and CDR2 is YYREEE in the germline V gene (reference sequence).

The rearrangement uses TRBV6-5 and TRBJ2-7; D may be TRBD2 (6 bases). The CDR3 consists of 15 residues. V gave up 4 bases and J gave up 4 bases, with 17 bases separating them. Germline CDR1 and CDR2: MNHEY and SVGAGI. The CDR3 sequence: CASSSGPRAGYEQYF. DNA for the CDR3: TGTGCCAGCAGTTCCGGACCGCGCGCGGGATACGAGCAGTACTTC.

The chain employs TRBV9 and TRBJ1-2, with TRBD1 matching 8 bases. Trimming removed 0 bases from V and 0 bases from J; junction bases left unmatched: 4. The CDR3 spans 16 residues. Per the germline V gene, CDR1 is SGDLS and CDR2 is YYNGEE. The DNA of the CDR3 is TGTGCCAGCAGCGTAGATCCAGGGGGCTCTAACTATGGCTACACCTTC. Amino acid sequence: CASSVDPGGSNYGYTF.

The rearrangement joins TRBV15 to TRBJ2-1; D gene uncertain. V lost 0 bases and J lost 0, with 6 bases in between. Germline lookup yields CDR1 LNHNV and CDR2 YYDKDF (reference sequence). The CDR3 covers 15 residues. The CDR3 protein is CATSRDPSSYNEQFF. The CDR3 DNA follows: TGTGCCACCAGCAGAGACCCGAGCTCCTACAATGAGCAGTTCTTC.

The V call is TRBV2, the J call TRBJ1-5, with D maybe TRBD1 (5 bases). Germline V gene sequence: CDR1 SNHLY, CDR2 FYNNEI. Trimming took 6 bases from V and 7 from J, leaving 13 bases between them. The length of the CDR3 is 13 residues. CDR3 amino acids: CASRWQGGQPQHF. CDR3 coding DNA: TGTGCCAGCAGGTGGCAGGGTGGCCAGCCCCAGCATTTT.

CDR3 bases: TGTGCCAGCAGTCTAGAGTTCGGACAGGGTCATCAGCCCCAGCATTTT. This gives the protein CASSLEFGQGHQPQHF. This chain joins TRBV28 and TRBJ1-5; the match to TRBD1 covers 8 bases. The trim removed 5 bases at V and 5 bases at J, leaving 11 bases unmatched. Per germline, CDR1 MDHEN and CDR2 SYDVKM. This CDR3 has 16 residues.

J is TRBJ2-1 and V is TRBV29-1, with D possibly matching TRBD2 (5 bases). The CDR3 totals 10 residues. V was shortened by 6 bases and J by 5 bases, with 5 bases between the two germline ends. CDR1 is SQVTM and CDR2 is ANQGSEA in the germline V gene. The CDR3 bases are TGCAGCGTCGGGGACAATGAGCAGTTCTTC. Protein: CSVGDNEQFF.

This rearrangement joins TRBV3-1 (or the pseudogene TRBV3-2) to TRBJ1-5, with TRBD1 as a possible D gene (5 bases). V dropped 3 bases and J dropped 9 bases, with 15 bases sitting between them. CDR3 length: 14 amino acids. Germline V gene sequence: CDR1 LGHDT, CDR2 YNNKEL (reference sequence). The CDR3 sequence: CASSQRQHYGPQHF. Here the CDR3 DNA reads TGTGCCAGCAGCCAGAGACAGCATTACGGGCCCCAGCATTTT.

The chain combines TRBV12-3 or TRBV12-4 with TRBJ1-1; D is ambiguous. CDR3 size: 13 residues. The V end lost 5 bases, the J end lost 0 bases, and 7 bases lay between the germline ends. The CDR3 reads CASSVHMNTEAFF. CDR3 nucleotides: TGTGCCAGCAGTGTTCACATGAACACTGAAGCTTTCTTT.

The chain recombines TRBV11-2 with TRBJ2-5, with D possibly TRBD1 on 6 matching bases. Trimming pared 2 bases from V and 2 bases from J, leaving 6 bases between. Germline loops: CDR1 SGHAT, CDR2 FQNNGV. The CDR3 totals 13 residues. Written as DNA, the CDR3 is TGTGCCAGCAGCTTACAGGGGCAAGAGACCCAGTACTTC. The encoded protein is CASSLQGQETQYF.

In this sample, this clone turned up once. The genes are TRBV19 and TRBJ1-4; 8 nucleotides align to TRBD1. Germline CDR1 is LNHDA and CDR2 is SQIVND (reference sequence). The CDR3 has 17 residues. The junction had 8 bases not matched to a gene; V was cut back by 5 bases and J by 0 bases. CDR3: CASSGQGWGSTNEKLFF. The CDR3, as DNA: TGTGCCAGTAGTGGACAGGGATGGGGGTCAACTAATGAAAAACTGTTTTTT.

CDR3 residues: CASSPEGRDTQYF. CDR3 sequence (DNA): TGTGCCAGCAGTCCCGAGGGCCGAGACACGCAGTATTTT. J is TRBJ2-3 and V is TRBV7-2, with D possibly being TRBD2 (5 bases). Trimming cost V 6 bases and J 9 bases, with 16 bases left between them. The CDR3 extends over 13 amino acids. Germline V gives CDR1 SGHTA, CDR2 FQGNSA. The full variable domain, its missing parts supplied by reference TRBV7-2 and TRBJ2-3, is GAGVSQSPSNKVTEKGKDVELRCDPISGHTALYWYRQSLGQGLEFLIYFQGNSAPDKSGLPSDRFSAERTGGSVSTLTIQRTQQEDSAVYLCASSPEGRDTQYFGPGTRLTVL.

The chain carries TRBV2 and TRBJ1-5, with a weak D call TRBD1 (5 bases). The CDR3 is made up of 16 amino acids. V was trimmed by 7 bases and J by 5 bases, leaving 21 bases between them. From germline, CDR1 is SNHLY and CDR2 FYNNEI. The CDR3 reads CASTNLGQGVYQPQHF. The CDR3 region has the DNA TGTGCCAGCACCAACCTAGGGCAGGGCGTATATCAGCCCCAGCATTTT.

The CDR3 bases are TGTGCCAGCAGCCAAAAGGTGACGGGAAGCACAGATACGCAGTATTTT. Residues: CASSQKVTGSTDTQYF. The rearrangement joins TRBV3-1 (or the pseudogene TRBV3-2) to TRBJ2-3; D is possibly TRBD2 (5 bases). Looked up from germline, CDR1 is LGHDT and CDR2 is YNNKEL (reference sequence). Trimming took 2 bases from V and 0 from J, leaving 12 bases between them. CDR3 length: 16 residues.

The genes are TRBV29-1 and TRBJ2-3; tentative D call: TRBD1 (5 bases). The CDR3 runs 14 residues. Germline V gene lookup returns CDR1 SQVTM and CDR2 ANQGSEA. Deletions cut 4 bases from V and 3 bases from J, with 14 bases between. In nucleotides, the CDR3 is TGCAGCGTTGCCAGGGTCGATGGTACAGATACGCAGTATTTT. Amino acids: CSVARVDGTDTQYF.

V and J are TRBV5-1 and TRBJ1-3; unclear D gene. Germline CDR1 and CDR2: SGHRS and YFSETQ. V was pared by 1 base and J by 0 bases, with 8 bases between. This CDR3 has 15 residues. DNA of the CDR3: TGCGCCAGCAGCTTGCGGGAACTCTCTGGAAACACCATATATTTT. Translated, it gives CASSLRELSGNTIYF.

V usage is TRBV27 and J usage is TRBJ2-1; 11 positions match TRBD2. The CDR3 contains 15 residues. V lost 7 bases to trimming and J lost 12 bases; unmatched junction nucleotides: 14. Germline CDR1 and CDR2: MNHEY and SMNVEV (reference sequence). The CDR3 here is CASKILAGVPEGQFF. The CDR3, as DNA: TGTGCCAGCAAGATACTAGCGGGAGTCCCGGAGGGGCAGTTCTTC.